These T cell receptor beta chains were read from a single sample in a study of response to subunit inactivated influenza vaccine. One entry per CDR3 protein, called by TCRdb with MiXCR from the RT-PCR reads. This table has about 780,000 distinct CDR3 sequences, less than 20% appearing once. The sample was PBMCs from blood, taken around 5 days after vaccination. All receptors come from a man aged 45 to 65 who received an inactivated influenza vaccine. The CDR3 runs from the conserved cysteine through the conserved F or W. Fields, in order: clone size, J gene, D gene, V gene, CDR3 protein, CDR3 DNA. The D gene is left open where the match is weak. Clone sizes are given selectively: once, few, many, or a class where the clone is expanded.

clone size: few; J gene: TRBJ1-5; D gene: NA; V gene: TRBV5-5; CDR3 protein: CASSLSGGVVQPQHF; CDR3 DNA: TGTGCCAGCAGCTTGTCCGGCGGGGTGGTGCAGCCCCAGCATTTT
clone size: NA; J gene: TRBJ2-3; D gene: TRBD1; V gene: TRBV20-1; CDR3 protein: CSSVTGSSTDTQYF; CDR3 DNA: TGCAGTTCCGTGACAGGGTCTAGCACAGATACGCAGTATTTT
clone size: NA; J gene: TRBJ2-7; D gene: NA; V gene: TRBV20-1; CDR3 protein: CSARDSGQGGIGYEQYF; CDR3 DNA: TGCAGTGCTAGAGATAGTGGACAGGGAGGGATCGGCTACGAGCAGTACTTC
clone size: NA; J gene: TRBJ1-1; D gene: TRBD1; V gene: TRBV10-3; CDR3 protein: CAISETGGTEAFF; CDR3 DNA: TGTGCCATCAGTGAGACAGGGGGGACTGAAGCTTTCTTT
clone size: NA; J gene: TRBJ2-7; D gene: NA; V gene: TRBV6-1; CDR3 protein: CASSDDRRAYEQYF; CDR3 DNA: TGTGCCAGCAGCGACGACAGGAGGGCCTACGAGCAGTACTTC
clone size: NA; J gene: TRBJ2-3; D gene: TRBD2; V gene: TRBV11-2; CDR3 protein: CASSLDLSSGDTQYF; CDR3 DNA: TGTGCCAGCAGCTTAGATCTGTCTAGCGGAGATACGCAGTATTTT
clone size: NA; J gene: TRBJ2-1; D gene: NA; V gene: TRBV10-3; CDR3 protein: CAISGGKFSYNEQFF; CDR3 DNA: TGTGCCATCAGTGGGGGGAAATTCTCCTACAATGAGCAGTTCTTC
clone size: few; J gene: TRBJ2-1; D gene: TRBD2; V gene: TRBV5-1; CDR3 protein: CASSLRTSALSYNEQFF; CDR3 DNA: TGCGCCAGCAGCTTGAGGACTAGCGCCCTCTCCTACAATGAGCAGTTCTTC
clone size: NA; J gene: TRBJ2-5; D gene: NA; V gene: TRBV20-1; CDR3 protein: CSAHRGGQETQYF; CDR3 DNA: TGCAGTGCCCACCGCGGAGGCCAAGAGACCCAGTACTTC
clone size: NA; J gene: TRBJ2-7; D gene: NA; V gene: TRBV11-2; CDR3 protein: CASRRPGRGGYEQYF; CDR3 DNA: TGTGCCAGCAGACGACCGGGACGCGGCGGCTACGAGCAGTACTTC
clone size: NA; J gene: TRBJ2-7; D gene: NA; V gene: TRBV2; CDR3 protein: CASSLVAGEQYF; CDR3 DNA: TGTGCCAGCAGTTTGGTTGCCGGAGAGCAGTACTTC
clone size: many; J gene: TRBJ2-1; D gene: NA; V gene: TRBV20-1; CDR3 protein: CSARDPRLASGNEQFF; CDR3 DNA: TGCAGTGCTAGAGACCCCCGGCTAGCATCTGGGAATGAGCAGTTCTTC
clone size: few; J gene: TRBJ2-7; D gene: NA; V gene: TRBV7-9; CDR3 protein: CASSSPQGSAYEQYF; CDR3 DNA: TGTGCCAGCAGCTCCCCCCAGGGTTCTGCCTACGAGCAGTACTTC
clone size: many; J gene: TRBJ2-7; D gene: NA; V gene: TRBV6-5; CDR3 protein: CASSYSSWVSAGEQYF; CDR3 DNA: TGTGCCAGCAGTTACTCGAGCTGGGTTTCAGCTGGCGAGCAGTACTTC
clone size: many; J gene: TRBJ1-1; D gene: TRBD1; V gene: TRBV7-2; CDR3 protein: CASSYIQGSEAFF; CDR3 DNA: TGTGCCAGCAGCTACATACAGGGGTCTGAAGCTTTCTTT
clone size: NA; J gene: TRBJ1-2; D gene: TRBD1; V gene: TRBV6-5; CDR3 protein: CASSYSTGGDYGYTF; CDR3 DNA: TGTGCCAGCAGTTACTCGACAGGGGGCGACTATGGCTACACCTTC